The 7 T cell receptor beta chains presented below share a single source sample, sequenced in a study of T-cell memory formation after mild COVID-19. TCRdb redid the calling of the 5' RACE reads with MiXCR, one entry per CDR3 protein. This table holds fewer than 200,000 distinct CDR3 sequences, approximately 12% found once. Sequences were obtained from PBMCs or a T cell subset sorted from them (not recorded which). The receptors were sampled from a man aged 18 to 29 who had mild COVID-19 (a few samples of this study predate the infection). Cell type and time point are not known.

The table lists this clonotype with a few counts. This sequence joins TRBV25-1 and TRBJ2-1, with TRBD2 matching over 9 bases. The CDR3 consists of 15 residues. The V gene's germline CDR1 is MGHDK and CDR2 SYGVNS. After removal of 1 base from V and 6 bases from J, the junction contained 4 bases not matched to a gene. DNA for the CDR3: TGTGCCAGCAGTGAATTAGCGGGGGAGGTCAATGAGCAGTTCTTC. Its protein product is CASSELAGEVNEQFF. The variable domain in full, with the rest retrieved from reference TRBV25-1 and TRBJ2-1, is EADIYQTPRYLVIGTGKKITLECSQTMGHDKMYWYQQDPGMELHLIHYSYGVNSTEKGDLSSESTVSRIRTEHFPLTLESARPSHTSQYLCASSELAGEVNEQFFGPGTRLTVL.

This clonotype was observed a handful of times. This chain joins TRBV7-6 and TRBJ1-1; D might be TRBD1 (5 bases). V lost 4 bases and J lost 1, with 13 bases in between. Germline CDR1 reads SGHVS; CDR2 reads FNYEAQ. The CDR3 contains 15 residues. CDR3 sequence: CASSSQGGPNTEAFF. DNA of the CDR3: TGTGCCAGCAGCTCCCAGGGAGGGCCGAACACTGAAGCTTTCTTT.

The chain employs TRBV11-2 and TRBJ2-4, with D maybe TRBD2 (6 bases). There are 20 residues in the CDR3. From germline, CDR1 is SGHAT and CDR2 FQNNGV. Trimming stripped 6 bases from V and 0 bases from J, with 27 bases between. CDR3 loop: CASRGFRDRNRGVAKNIQYF. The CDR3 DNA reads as TGTGCCAGCAGGGGATTCCGGGACCGAAATCGCGGGGTAGCCAAAAACATTCAGTACTTC.

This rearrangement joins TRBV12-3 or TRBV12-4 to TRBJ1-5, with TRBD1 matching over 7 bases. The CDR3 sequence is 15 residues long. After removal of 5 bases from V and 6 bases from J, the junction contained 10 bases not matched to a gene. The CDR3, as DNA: TGTGCCAGCAGTCCCGGCGACAGGGTGCGTCAGCCCCAGCATTTT. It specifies CASSPGDRVRQPQHF.

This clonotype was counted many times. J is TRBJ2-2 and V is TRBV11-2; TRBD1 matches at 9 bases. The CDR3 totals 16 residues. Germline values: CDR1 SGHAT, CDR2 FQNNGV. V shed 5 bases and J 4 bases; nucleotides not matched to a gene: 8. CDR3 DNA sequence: TGTGCCAGCAGCAAAACTGGACAGGGGAGCACCGGGGAGCTGTTTTTT. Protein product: CASSKTGQGSTGELFF.

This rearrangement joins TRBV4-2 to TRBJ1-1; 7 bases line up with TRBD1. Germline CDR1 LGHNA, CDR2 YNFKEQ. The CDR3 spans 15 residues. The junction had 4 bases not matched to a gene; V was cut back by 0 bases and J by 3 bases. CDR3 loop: CASSQEWDRDTEAFF. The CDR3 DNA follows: TGTGCCAGCAGCCAAGAATGGGACAGAGACACTGAAGCTTTCTTT.

The CDR3 loop reads CSARDHRGTDTQYF. CDR3 in DNA: TGCAGTGCTAGAGATCACAGGGGCACAGATACGCAGTATTTT. The chain has TRBV20-1 and TRBJ2-3; tentatively, D is TRBD1 (6 bases). The V gene's germline CDR1 is DFQATT and CDR2 SNEGSKA (reference sequence). With 0 bases removed from V and 1 base from J, the gap between germline ends came to 8 bases. The CDR3 has 14 amino acids.